The clone carrying this T cell receptor (beta chain) was detected only a few times. Its antigen is unknown. The data derive from a study of cytomegalovirus exposure and HLA in healthy donors. Whole-study findings and limits: In an earlier analysis, productive rearrangement rates for most beta V segments clustered near 87% or 30%. Sequencing probably produced one cluster of sequence variants that were highly shared. The authors later linked a missense DCLRE1C variant to TCR beta V- and J-gene trimming.

The PCR ran on 60 Vbeta and 13 Jbeta primers. The method was immunoSEQ multiplex PCR; TCRdb's version includes in-frame clones alone and lacks a portion of them. The top ten hold about 0.24% of the sample, which has over 150,000 clones, roughly 87% seen once. V shed 4 bases and J 9 bases; nucleotides not matched to a gene: 7. The CDR3 consists of 13 residues. Germline-derived CDR1 and CDR2 are SGHDT and YYEEEE. The sequence came from a girl in the first two years of life in good health and CMV-seronegative. Sequencing was carried out using PBMCs. The chain combines TRBV5-6 with TRBJ2-1; 7 bases fit TRBD1. The chain's CDR3 is CASSGRGSAEQFF. As DNA, the CDR3 is TGTGCCAGCAGCGGCAGGGGGTCCGCTGAGCAGTTCTTC. Combining the CDR3 with reference TRBV5-6 and TRBJ2-1 gives the whole variable domain DAGVTQSPTHLIKTRGQQVTLRCSPKSGHDTVSWYQQALGQGPQFIFQYYEEEERQRGNFPDRFSGHQFPNYSSELNVNALLLGDSALYLCASSGRGSAEQFFGPGTRLTVL.